This TCR beta chain was retrieved from a study of control samples from healthy donors and cancer patients. Generated by immunoSEQ multiplex PCR, the TCRdb table keeps only in-frame clones and is missing some. Of 150,000 to 180,000 clones in the sample, 93% were seen once. The junction had 3 bases not matched to a gene; V was cut back by 5 bases and J by 3 bases. The CDR3 has 15 residues. Germline CDR1 is SEHNR and CDR2 is FQNEAQ (reference sequence). This clonotype originated in a man aged 50 or older in good health. Sequencing was performed on blood. The V and J genes are TRBV7-9 and TRBJ2-2; 10 bases line up with TRBD2. In DNA form, the CDR3 reads TGTGCCAGCAGCCTTAGCGGGAGGCACACCGGGGAGCTGTTTTTT. This gives the protein CASSLSGRHTGELFF.